This T cell receptor beta chain is drawn from a study of blood T cells in healthy people across ages. Total RNA, at least 5.5 micrograms per sample, came from PBMCs. Germline lookup yields CDR1 DFQATT and CDR2 SNEGSKA (reference sequence). CDR3 length: 15 residues. V lost 3 bases, J lost 7 bases, and 14 bases stayed unmatched. A second about 6 to 12 cycle PCR used barcoded and J-beta primers. TCRdb used MiXCR to reprocess the 5' RACE reads, holding one entry per CDR3 protein. Among 1,100,000 or so distinct CDR3 sequences listed, less than 50% were seen once. The sequence was collected from a woman aged 55 to 70 in good health. The chain uses TRBV20-1 and TRBJ1-2, with TRBD1 matching over 7 bases. Sequenced sample: blood. CDR3 protein: CSASPTDRKLSGYTF. The CDR3 coding sequence is TGCAGTGCTAGTCCGACGGACAGGAAGCTAAGTGGCTACACCTTC.